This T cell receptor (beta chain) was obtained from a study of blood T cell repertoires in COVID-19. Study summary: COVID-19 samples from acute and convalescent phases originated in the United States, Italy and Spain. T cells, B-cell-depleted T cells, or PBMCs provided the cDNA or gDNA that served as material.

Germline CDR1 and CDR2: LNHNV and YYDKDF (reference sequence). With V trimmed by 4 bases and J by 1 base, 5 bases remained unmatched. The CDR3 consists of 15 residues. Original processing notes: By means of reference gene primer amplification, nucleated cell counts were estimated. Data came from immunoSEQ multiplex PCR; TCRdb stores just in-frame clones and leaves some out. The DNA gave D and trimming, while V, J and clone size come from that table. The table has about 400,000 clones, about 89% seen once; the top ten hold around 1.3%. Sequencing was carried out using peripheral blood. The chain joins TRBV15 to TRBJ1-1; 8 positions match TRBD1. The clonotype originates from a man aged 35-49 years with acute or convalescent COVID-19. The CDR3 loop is CATSKPGTGNTEAFF. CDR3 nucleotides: TGTGCCACCAGCAAACCCGGGACAGGGAACACTGAAGCTTTCTTT.